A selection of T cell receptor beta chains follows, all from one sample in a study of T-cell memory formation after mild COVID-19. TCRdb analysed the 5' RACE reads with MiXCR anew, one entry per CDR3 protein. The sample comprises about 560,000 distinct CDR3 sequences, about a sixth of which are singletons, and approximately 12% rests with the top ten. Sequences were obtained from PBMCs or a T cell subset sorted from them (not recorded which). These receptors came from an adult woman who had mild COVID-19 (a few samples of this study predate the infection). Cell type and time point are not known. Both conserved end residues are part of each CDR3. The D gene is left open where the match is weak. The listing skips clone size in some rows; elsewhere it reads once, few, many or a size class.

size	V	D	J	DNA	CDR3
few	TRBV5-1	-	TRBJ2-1	TGCGCCAGCAGCTTGGTGGACTACTACAATGAGCAGTTCTTC	CASSLVDYYNEQFF
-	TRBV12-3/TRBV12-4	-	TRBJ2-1	TGTGCCAGCAGCCACTCAAGCCCTGAGCAGTTCTTC	CASSHSSPEQFF
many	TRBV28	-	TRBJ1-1	TGTGCCAGCAGTTCAGGGTTTTACATGAACACTGAAGCTTTCTTT	CASSSGFYMNTEAFF
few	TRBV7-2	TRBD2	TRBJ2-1	TGTGCCAGCAGCACTGGACTAGGAGGCAATGAGCAGTTCTTC	CASSTGLGGNEQFF
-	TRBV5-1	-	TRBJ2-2	TGCGCCAGCAGTCCCCTCGGGGCGGGTCCGAACACCGGGGAGCTGTTTTTT	CASSPLGAGPNTGELFF
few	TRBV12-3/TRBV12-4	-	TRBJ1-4	TGTGCCAGCAGAAGTCTAGGGCTCGAGGAAAAACTGTTTTTT	CASRSLGLEEKLFF
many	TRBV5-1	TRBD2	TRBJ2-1	TGCGCCAGCAGCTTGGGGGGGACTAGCGGTTACAATGAGCAGTTCTTC	CASSLGGTSGYNEQFF
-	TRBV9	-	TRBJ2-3	TGTGCCAGCAGCGTAGGGTCCTCTAGCACAGATACGCAGTATTTT	CASSVGSSSTDTQYF
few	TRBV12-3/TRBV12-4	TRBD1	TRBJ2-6	TGTGCCAGCAGGAGACAGGGCTTGGCTGGGGCCAACGTCCTGACTTTC	CASRRQGLAGANVLTF
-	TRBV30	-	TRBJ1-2	TGTGCCTGCCGACAGGTACGAGTAGGCTACACCTTC	CACRQVRVGYTF
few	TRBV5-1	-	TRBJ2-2	TGCGCCAGCAGCTTGGCCCCAGGGACCAACACCGGGGAGCTGTTTTTT	CASSLAPGTNTGELFF
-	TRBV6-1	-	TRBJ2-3	TGTGCCAGCAGTGAAGCCAGGGGCTTGTCCACAGATACGCAGTATTTT	CASSEARGLSTDTQYF
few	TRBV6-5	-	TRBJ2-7	TGTGCCAGCAGCCCACCCACAGGTGGACGCGAGCAGTACTTC	CASSPPTGGREQYF
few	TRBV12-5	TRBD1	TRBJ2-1	TGTGCTAGTGGTTTGACGGACAGGGGGATGGTCCCCTACAATGAGCAGTTCTTC	CASGLTDRGMVPYNEQFF
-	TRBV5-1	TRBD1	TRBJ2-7	TGCGCCAGCAGCCAGGATCCGGGACAGGGGACCTTCTCCTACGAGCAGTACTTC	CASSQDPGQGTFSYEQYF
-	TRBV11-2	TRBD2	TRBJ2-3	TGTGCCAGCAGCTTAGATGTTCTAGCGGGGGGGCTGGGCACAGATACGCAGTATTTT	CASSLDVLAGGLGTDTQYF
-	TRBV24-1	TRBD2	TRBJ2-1	TGTGCCACCGGTACTAGCGGAAGCTCCTACAATGAGCAGTTCTTC	CATGTSGSSYNEQFF
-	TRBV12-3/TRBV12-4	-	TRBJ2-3	TGTGCCAGCAGCCCCCGAGGGTTTGCGGATACGCAGTATTTT	CASSPRGFADTQYF
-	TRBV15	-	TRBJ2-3	TGTGCCACCAGCAGAGGGGACGGAAGCACAGATACGCAGTATTTT	CATSRGDGSTDTQYF
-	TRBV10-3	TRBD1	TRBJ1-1	TGTGCCATCACCGAAACAGGGGGGGGAACTGAAGCTTTCTTT	CAITETGGGTEAFF
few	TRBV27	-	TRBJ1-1	TGTGCCAGCAGTTTTCGTGGGAGGGTTGAAGCTTTCTTT	CASSFRGRVEAFF
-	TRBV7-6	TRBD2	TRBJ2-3	TGTGCCAGCAGCCCTAGCGGGGCGTTCACAGATACGCAGTATTTT	CASSPSGAFTDTQYF
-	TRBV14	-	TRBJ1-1	TGTGCCAGCAGCCACCCTCCGAACACTGAAGCTTTCTTT	CASSHPPNTEAFF
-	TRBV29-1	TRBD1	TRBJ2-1	TGCAGCGTTGATTTCTCGCCCAGTCCCGGGACAGGGAGCTCCTACAATGAGCAGTTCTTC	CSVDFSPSPGTGSSYNEQFF
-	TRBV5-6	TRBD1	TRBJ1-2	TGTGCCAGCAGGCCGGGACAGGTGGGCTATGGCTACACCTTC	CASRPGQVGYGYTF
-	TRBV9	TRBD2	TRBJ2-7	TGTGCCAGCAGCCCAGGCGGGGGGTCGGGGTACGAGCAGTACTTC	CASSPGGGSGYEQYF
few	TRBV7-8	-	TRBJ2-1	TGTGCCAGCAGCCTCCCGGAGGGGAATAACTACAATGAGCAGTTCTTC	CASSLPEGNNYNEQFF
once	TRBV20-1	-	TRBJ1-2	TGCAGTGCTAGGTGGGATCGAGGGGACGGTGGCTACACCTTC	CSARWDRGDGGYTF
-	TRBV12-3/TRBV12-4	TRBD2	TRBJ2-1	TGTGCCAGCAGTCGGGGGGGGGCAGGGAACAATGAGCAGTTCTTC	CASSRGGAGNNEQFF
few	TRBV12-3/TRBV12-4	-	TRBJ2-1	TGTGCCAGCAGTTCCGCCAGCTCCTACAATGAGCAGTTCTTC	CASSSASSYNEQFF
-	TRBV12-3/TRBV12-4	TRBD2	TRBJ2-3	TGTGCCAGCAGTTCGGGACTAGCGGGCGGATCTAGCACAGATACGCAGTATTTT	CASSSGLAGGSSTDTQYF
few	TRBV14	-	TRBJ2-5	TGTGCCAGCAGCCAAGAACGGGGGCAAGAGACCCAGTACTTC	CASSQERGQETQYF
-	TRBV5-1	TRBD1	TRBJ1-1	TGCGCCAGCAGCTTGGCCCCCGGACAGGCCACTGAAGCTTTCTTT	CASSLAPGQATEAFF
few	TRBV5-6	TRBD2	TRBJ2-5	TGTGCCAGCAGCGAGGGACTAGCGGGGGGTCGGGAGACCCAGTACTTC	CASSEGLAGGRETQYF
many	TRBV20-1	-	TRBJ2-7	TGCAGTGCTAGAGGGACAGCTGCCGGCTACGAGCAGTACTTC	CSARGTAAGYEQYF
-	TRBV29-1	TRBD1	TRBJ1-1	TGCAGCGTTGTTTTCCGGGACAGGGGGCGAAATGAAGCTTTCTTT	CSVVFRDRGRNEAFF
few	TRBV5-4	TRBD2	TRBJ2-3	TGTGCCAGCAGCTATGGGACTAGCGTTAGCACAGATACGCAGTATTTT	CASSYGTSVSTDTQYF
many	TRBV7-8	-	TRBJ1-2	TGTGCCAGCAGCTTAGCTGGCAGGGATTATGGCTACACCTTC	CASSLAGRDYGYTF
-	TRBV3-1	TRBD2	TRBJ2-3	TGTGCCAGCAGCCAAGAATCCCTAGCGGGGGTTAGTAATACGCAGTATTTT	CASSQESLAGVSNTQYF
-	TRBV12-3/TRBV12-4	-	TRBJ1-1	TGTGCCAGCAGAGCAGGGGCCTGGGATGAAGCTTTCTTT	CASRAGAWDEAFF
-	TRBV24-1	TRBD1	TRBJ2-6	TGTGCCACCAGTGATGACCGGGACAGGGGTTTTTCTGGGGCCAACGTCCTGACTTTC	CATSDDRDRGFSGANVLTF
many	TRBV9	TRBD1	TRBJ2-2	TGTGCCAGTGGACAGGGGCCAGTCGGGGAGCTGTTTTTT	CASGQGPVGELFF
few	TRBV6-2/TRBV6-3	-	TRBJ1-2	TGTGCCAGCAGTTACTCCCGGACCGCGGGCTACACCTTC	CASSYSRTAGYTF
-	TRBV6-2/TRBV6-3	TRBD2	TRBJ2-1	TGTGCCAGCAGTTACTCCGGGACTAGCGGGAGAAATGAGCAGTTCTTC	CASSYSGTSGRNEQFF
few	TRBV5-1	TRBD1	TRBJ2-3	TGCGCCAGCAGTACAGGGGATTGGTCAGGGGATACGCAGTATTTT	CASSTGDWSGDTQYF
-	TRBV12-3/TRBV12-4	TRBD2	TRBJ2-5	TGTGCCAGCAGTCAGAGTGGGGGGGGACGGCAAGAGACCAAGTACTTC	CASSQSGGGRQETKYF
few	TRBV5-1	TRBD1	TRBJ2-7	TGCGCCAGCAGCTTGGCCCCGGGACAGGGTGGCGAGCAGTACTTC	CASSLAPGQGGEQYF
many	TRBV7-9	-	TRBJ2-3	TGTGCCAGCATCCCCAAATGGGGCACCTCAGATACGCAGTATTTT	CASIPKWGTSDTQYF
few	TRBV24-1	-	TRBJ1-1	TGTGCCACCAGTGATACCCCCCGGGGGGTTGAGGGAGTAATATCGGCGACTGAAGCTTTCTTT	CATSDTPRGVEGVISATEAFF
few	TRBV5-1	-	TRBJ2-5	TGCGCCAGCAGCTTGCCCGGTACAGGACAAGAGACCCAGTACTTC	CASSLPGTGQETQYF
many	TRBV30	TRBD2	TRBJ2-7	TGTGCCTGGAGTCCGAGACTAGCGGGCCAGGGGTTGGAGTACTTC	CAWSPRLAGQGLEYF
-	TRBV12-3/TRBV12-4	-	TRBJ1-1	TGTGCCAGCAGTTTTTCTAAAGGGGGGTGGACTGAAGCTTTCTTT	CASSFSKGGWTEAFF
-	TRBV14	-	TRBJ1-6	TGTGCCAGCAGCCATGGACAGTATTCACCCCTCCACTTT	CASSHGQYSPLHF
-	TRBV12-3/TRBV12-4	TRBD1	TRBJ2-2	TGTGCCAGCAGCTATCGACAGGGCGGTAGGGAGCTGTTTTTT	CASSYRQGGRELFF